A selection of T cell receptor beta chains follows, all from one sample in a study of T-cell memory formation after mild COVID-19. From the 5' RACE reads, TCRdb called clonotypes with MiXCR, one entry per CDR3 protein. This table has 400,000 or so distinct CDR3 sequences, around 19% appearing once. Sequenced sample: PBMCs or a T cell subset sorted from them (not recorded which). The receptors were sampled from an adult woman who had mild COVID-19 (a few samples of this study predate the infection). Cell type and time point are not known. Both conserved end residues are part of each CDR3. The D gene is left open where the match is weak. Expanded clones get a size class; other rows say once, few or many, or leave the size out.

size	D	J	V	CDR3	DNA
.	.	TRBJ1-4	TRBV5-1	CASSLDRDGEKLFF	TGCGCCAGCAGCTTGGACAGGGACGGTGAAAAACTGTTTTTT
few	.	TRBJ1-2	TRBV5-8	CASSEGYGRYGYTF	TGTGCCAGCAGCGAGGGTTACGGGCGGTATGGCTACACCTTC
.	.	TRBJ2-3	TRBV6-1	CASSEPRSPPAGTDTQYF	TGTGCCAGCAGTGAACCTAGGAGCCCACCCGCCGGGACAGATACGCAGTATTTT
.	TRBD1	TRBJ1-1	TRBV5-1	CASSIGQANTEAFF	TGCGCCAGCAGCATCGGACAGGCGAACACTGAAGCTTTCTTT
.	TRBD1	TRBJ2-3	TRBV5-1	CASSLGQGFDTQYF	TGCGCCAGCAGCCTGGGACAGGGCTTTGATACGCAGTATTTT
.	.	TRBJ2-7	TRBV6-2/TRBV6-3	CASRTLMDTVQYF	TGTGCCAGCAGAACCCTCATGGACACTGTACAGTACTTC
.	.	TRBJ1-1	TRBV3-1	CASSQDNRPNTEAFF	TGTGCCAGCAGCCAAGATAACAGGCCGAACACTGAAGCTTTCTTT
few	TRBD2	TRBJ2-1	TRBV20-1	CSARGLAGGAWDYNEQFF	TGCAGTGCTAGAGGGCTAGCGGGAGGGGCATGGGACTACAATGAGCAGTTCTTC
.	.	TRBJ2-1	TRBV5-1	CASSLVAGTQFF	TGCGCCAGCAGCTTGGTGGCAGGGACCCAGTTCTTC
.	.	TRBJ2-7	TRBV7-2	CASSFGGTGLYEQYF	TGTGCCAGCAGCTTCGGCGGGACCGGTCTCTACGAGCAGTACTTC
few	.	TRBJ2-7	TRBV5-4	CASRPEGSYEQYF	TGTGCCAGCCGCCCTGAGGGCTCCTACGAGCAGTACTTC
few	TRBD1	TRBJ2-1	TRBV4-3	CASSQESGTGDANEQFF	TGCGCCAGCAGCCAAGAGTCCGGGACAGGAGACGCCAATGAGCAGTTCTTC
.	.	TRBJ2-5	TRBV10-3	CAISPAVQETQYF	TGTGCCATCTCGCCGGCGGTGCAAGAGACCCAGTACTTC